A single sample gave rise to the 7 T cell receptor beta chains below, sequenced in a study of Graves' ophthalmopathy and Graves' hyperthyroidism. Amplification of TCR beta CDR3 regions used RNA transcripts. Second-round multiplex PCR came after first-round RT-PCR with HTBI primers. MiXCR was run by TCRdb on the multiplex PCR reads, yielding one entry per CDR3 protein. The sample has some 370,000 distinct CDR3 sequences; about 18% are singletons. The sequenced sample consisted of peripheral blood. These receptors came from an adult woman with stable Graves' hyperthyroidism.

Many counts were recorded for this clonotype. The chain couples TRBV28 to TRBJ1-5; D perhaps matches TRBD1 (5 bases). V shed 5 bases and J shed 1 base, with 9 bases lying between them. Looked up from germline, CDR1 is MDHEN and CDR2 is SYDVKM. This CDR3 contains 14 residues. The DNA of the CDR3 is TGTGCCAGCAGTGGGGGACGGAGCAATCAGCCCCAGCATTTT. Protein product: CASSGGRSNQPQHF.

The V call is TRBV12-5, the J call TRBJ1-3, with 7 bases that match TRBD1. CDR3 length: 15 residues. J was trimmed by 5 bases and V by 5 bases; bases with no gene match: 9. Germline V gene lookup returns CDR1 LGHNT and CDR2 FRNRAP. The CDR3 is CASGPAGQLRNTIYF. In nucleotides, the CDR3 is TGTGCTAGTGGTCCGGCGGGACAGTTGAGAAACACCATATATTTT.

This clonotype appeared many times. The rearrangement joins TRBV28 to TRBJ1-2; possibly TRBD1 for D (5 bases). Germline CDR1 and CDR2: MDHEN and SYDVKM. The V and J ends lost 5 bases and 8 bases respectively, with 12 bases between them. The CDR3 has 12 residues. For the CDR3, the DNA is TGTGCCAGCAGTCCAGGGTTTCGGGGCTACACCTTC. Translated, it gives CASSPGFRGYTF.

This clonotype was seen ten or more times. V and J are TRBV10-3 and TRBJ2-7; tentative D call: TRBD2 (5 bases). Germline V gives CDR1 ENHRY, CDR2 SYGVKD. This CDR3 contains 15 residues. V lost 7 bases and J lost 4, with 20 bases in between. The CDR3 DNA follows: TGTGCCATCACCCCTTCGGTGCTAAGGGAGTACGAGCAGTACTTC. This gives the protein CAITPSVLREYEQYF.

Here the CDR3 reads CAISQRLAGERETQYF. The CDR3 DNA is TGTGCCATCAGCCAACGACTAGCGGGAGAAAGGGAGACCCAGTACTTC. The chain employs TRBV6-2 or TRBV6-3 and TRBJ2-5; TRBD2 matches 12 bases. Germline V gene data show CDR1 as MNHEY and CDR2 as SVGEGT. The V gene end was trimmed by 10 bases and the J gene end by 5 bases; junction bases not matched to a gene: 14. The CDR3 has 16 residues.

This clonotype was counted ten times or more. The V and J genes are TRBV5-1 and TRBJ1-1; D is unresolved. The CDR3 totals 15 residues. V dropped 4 bases and J dropped 1 base, with 14 bases sitting between them. Per the germline V gene, CDR1 is SGHRS and CDR2 is YFSETQ. The CDR3 DNA is TGCGCCAGCAGCCCGGGATCGATATCGAACACTGAAGCTTTCTTT. Its protein is CASSPGSISNTEAFF. The variable domain in full, completed from reference TRBV5-1 and TRBJ1-1, reads KAGVTQTPRYLIKTRGQQVTLSCSPISGHRSVSWYQQTPGQGLQFLFEYFSETQRNKGNFPGRFSGRQFSNSRSEMNVSTLELGDSALYLCASSPGSISNTEAFFGQGTRLTVV.

The rearrangement uses TRBV6-1 and TRBJ1-5; no reliable D call. Trimming stripped 2 bases from V and 0 bases from J, with 8 bases between. The CDR3 runs to 15 residues. CDR1 and CDR2 from the germline V gene are MNHNS and SASEGT. The CDR3 DNA reads TGTGCCAGCAGTGAAAAGTTGAGTAGCAATCAGCCCCAGCATTTT. Its protein product is CASSEKLSSNQPQHF.